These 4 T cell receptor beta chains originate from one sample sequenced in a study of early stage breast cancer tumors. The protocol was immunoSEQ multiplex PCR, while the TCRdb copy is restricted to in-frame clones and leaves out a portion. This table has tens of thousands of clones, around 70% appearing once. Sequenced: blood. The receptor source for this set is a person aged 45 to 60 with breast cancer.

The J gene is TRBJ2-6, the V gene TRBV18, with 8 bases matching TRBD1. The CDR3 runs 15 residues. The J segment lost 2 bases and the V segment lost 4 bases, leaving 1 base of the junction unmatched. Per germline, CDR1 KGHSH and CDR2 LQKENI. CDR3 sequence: CASSQQGAGANVLTF. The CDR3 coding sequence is TGTGCCAGCTCACAACAGGGGGCTGGGGCCAACGTCCTGACTTTC.

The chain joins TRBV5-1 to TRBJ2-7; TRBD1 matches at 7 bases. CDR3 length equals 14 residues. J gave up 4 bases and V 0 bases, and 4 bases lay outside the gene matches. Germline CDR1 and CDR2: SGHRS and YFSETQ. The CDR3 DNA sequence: TGCGCCAGCAGCTTGGTAGGGGGCAGGTACGAGCAGTACTTC. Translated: CASSLVGGRYEQYF.

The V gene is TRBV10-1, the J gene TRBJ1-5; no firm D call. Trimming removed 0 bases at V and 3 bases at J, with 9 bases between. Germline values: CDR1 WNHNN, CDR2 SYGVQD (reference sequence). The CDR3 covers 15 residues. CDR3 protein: CASSESPGYNQPQHF. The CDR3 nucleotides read TGCGCCAGCAGTGAGTCTCCGGGTTACAATCAGCCCCAGCATTTT.

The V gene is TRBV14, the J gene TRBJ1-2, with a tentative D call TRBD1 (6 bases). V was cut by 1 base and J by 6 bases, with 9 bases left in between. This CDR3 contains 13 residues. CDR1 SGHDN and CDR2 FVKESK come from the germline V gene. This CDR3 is CASSQGRTDGYTF. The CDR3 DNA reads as TGTGCCAGCAGCCAAGGGAGGACAGATGGCTACACCTTC. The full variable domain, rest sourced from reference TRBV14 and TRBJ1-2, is EAGVTQFPSHSVIEKGQTVTLRCDPISGHDNLYWYRRVMGKEIKFLLHFVKESKQDESGMPNNRFLAERTGGTYSTLKVQPAELEDSGVYFCASSQGRTDGYTFGSGTRLTVV.